These T cell receptor beta chains were read from a single sample in a study of blood T cell repertoires in COVID-19. The assay was immunoSEQ multiplex PCR, and TCRdb's table has in-frame clones only and misses some. Among around 230,000 clones listed, 83% were seen once. Sequenced input: peripheral blood. The receptors derive from a woman between 40 and 50 years old with active or convalescent COVID-19. Both conserved end residues are part of each CDR3. The D gene is left open where the match is weak. Not all rows give a size; the values are once, few, many and, for expanded clones, a class.

J: TRBJ2-5; V: TRBV7-2; D: NA; size: NA; CDR3: CASSSLATQETQYF; DNA: TGTGCCAGCAGCTCACTGGCGACTCAAGAGACCCAGTACTTC
J: TRBJ1-2; V: TRBV7-9; D: NA; size: NA; CDR3: CASSLGQGANYGYTF; DNA: TGTGCCAGCAGCTTAGGGCAGGGCGCTAACTATGGCTACACCTTC
J: TRBJ1-2; V: TRBV12-3/TRBV12-4; D: NA; size: NA; CDR3: CASSLTANYGYTF; DNA: TGTGCCAGCAGTTTAACGGCTAACTATGGCTACACCTTC
J: TRBJ1-1; V: TRBV4-2; D: NA; size: NA; CDR3: CASSQRGNTEAFF; DNA: TGTGCCAGCAGCCAAAGGGGAAACACTGAAGCTTTCTTT
J: TRBJ2-2; V: TRBV7-9; D: TRBD1; size: NA; CDR3: CASSLGPLGQGIGELFF; DNA: TGTGCCAGCAGCTTAGGCCCATTGGGACAGGGGATCGGGGAGCTGTTTTTT
J: TRBJ1-5; V: TRBV7-9; D: TRBD1; size: NA; CDR3: CASSPGTEDQPQHF; DNA: TGTGCCAGCAGCCCCGGGACAGAGGATCAGCCCCAGCATTTT
J: TRBJ1-5; V: TRBV2; D: NA; size: NA; CDR3: CASTPVDSSNQPQHF; DNA: TGTGCCAGCACCCCCGTAGACAGTAGCAATCAGCCCCAGCATTTT
J: TRBJ1-1; V: TRBV28; D: TRBD1; size: NA; CDR3: CASTPDRDEVFF; DNA: TGTGCCAGCACCCCGGACAGGGATGAGGTTTTCTTT
J: TRBJ1-1; V: TRBV2; D: TRBD1; size: once; CDR3: CASNSQGAGVDRAFF; DNA: TGTGCCAGCAATAGCCAGGGGGCCGGAGTCGACCGGGCTTTCTTT
J: TRBJ1-1; V: TRBV4-2; D: NA; size: NA; CDR3: CPRGSAFF; DNA: TGCCCCCGGGGGTCAGCTTTCTTT
J: TRBJ2-2; V: TRBV7-2; D: TRBD1; size: once; CDR3: CASRTGTGGTGELFF; DNA: TGTGCCAGCAGAACCGGGACAGGGGGGACCGGGGAGCTGTTTTTT
J: TRBJ2-3; V: TRBV7-8; D: NA; size: NA; CDR3: CASSLRVAGTDTQYF; DNA: TGTGCCAGCAGCTTGAGGGTAGCGGGCACAGATACGCAGTATTTT
J: TRBJ1-6; V: TRBV5-4; D: TRBD1; size: NA; CDR3: CASSEGQYNSPLHF; DNA: TGTGCCAGCAGCGAGGGACAGTATAATTCACCCCTCCACTTT
J: TRBJ2-1; V: TRBV18; D: TRBD1; size: NA; CDR3: CASVIGTGRVLGYNEQFF; DNA: TGTGCCAGCGTAATCGGGACAGGGCGTGTGTTGGGATACAATGAGCAGTTCTTC
J: TRBJ2-2; V: TRBV19; D: NA; size: NA; CDR3: CASSIGGANTGELFF; DNA: TGTGCCAGTAGTATAGGGGGCGCGAACACCGGGGAGCTGTTTTTT
J: TRBJ2-6; V: TRBV5-1; D: TRBD2; size: NA; CDR3: CASTPGTIGANVLTF; DNA: TGCGCCAGCACCCCAGGGACTATCGGGGCCAACGTCCTGACTTTC
J: TRBJ2-3; V: TRBV9; D: TRBD2; size: NA; CDR3: CASSAHGGGATLDTQYF; DNA: TGTGCCAGCAGCGCCCACGGCGGGGGGGCGACATTAGATACGCAGTATTTT
J: TRBJ2-5; V: TRBV7-2; D: NA; size: NA; CDR3: CASSLSGARLQETQYF; DNA: TGTGCCAGCAGCTTATCCGGTGCCAGGCTCCAAGAGACCCAGTACTTC
J: TRBJ1-4; V: TRBV6-6; D: NA; size: NA; CDR3: CATLQGTTNEKLFF; DNA: TGTGCCACCCTCCAGGGGACAACTAATGAAAAACTGTTTTTT